This TCR beta chain comes out of a study of T cell responses to AZD1222 COVID-19 vaccine. Study-wide results and caveats: Seropositivity was recorded at baseline in only a handful of AZD1222 recipients. The donor group comprised mostly white British people and more females; the analysis possibly underestimated clonal diversity.

Assay: immunoSEQ multiplex PCR; the TCRdb copy retains only in-frame clones and omits some. The sample has around 97,000 clones, over 75% seen once. Regarding this clone: Antigen unknown.

Germline-derived CDR1 and CDR2 are ENHRY and SYGVKD. CDR3 length: 14 residues. Trimming removed 6 bases from V and 4 bases from J; junction bases left unmatched: 7. This chain joins TRBV10-3 and TRBJ2-7; 9 bases line up with TRBD1. The source material was peripheral blood, sampled on day 0 of AZD1222 vaccination. This receptor was taken from an adult in good health. The CDR3 protein is CAIRASGQGYEQYF. For the CDR3, the DNA is TGTGCCATCAGGGCTTCGGGACAGGGTTACGAGCAGTACTTC.